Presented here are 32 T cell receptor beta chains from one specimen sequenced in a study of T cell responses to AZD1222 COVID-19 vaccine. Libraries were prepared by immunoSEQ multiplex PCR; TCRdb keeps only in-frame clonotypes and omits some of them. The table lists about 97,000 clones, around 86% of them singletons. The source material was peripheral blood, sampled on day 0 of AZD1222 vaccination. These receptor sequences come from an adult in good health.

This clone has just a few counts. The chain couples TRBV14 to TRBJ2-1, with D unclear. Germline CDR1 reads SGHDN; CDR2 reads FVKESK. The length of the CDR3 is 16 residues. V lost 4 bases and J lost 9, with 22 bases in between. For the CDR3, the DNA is TGTGCCAGCAGCCCTCGGACCATCTCTAACTCGGGTGAGCAGTTCTTC. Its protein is CASSPRTISNSGEQFF.

CDR3 loop: CASSLVGQGAKNIQYF. Here the CDR3 DNA reads TGTGCCAGCAGCTTGGTCGGACAGGGGGCCAAAAACATTCAGTACTTC. The gene calls are TRBV5-6 and TRBJ2-4; TRBD1 matches 9 bases. CDR1 and CDR2 from the germline V gene are SGHDT and YYEEEE. This CDR3 is 16 amino acids long. The junction had 2 bases not matched to a gene; V was cut back by 0 bases and J by 1 base.

The CDR3, as DNA: TGTGCCAGCAGTTTCTCTGGCAGGGGGCGCTCCTACGAGCAGTACTTC. Residues: CASSFSGRGRSYEQYF. The chain couples TRBV27 to TRBJ2-7; 8 positions match TRBD1. The germline CDR1 and CDR2 sequences are MNHEY and SMNVEV (reference sequence). Germline trimming cut 3 bases from V and 0 bases from J; bases unmatched to any gene: 7. The length of the CDR3 is 16 residues.

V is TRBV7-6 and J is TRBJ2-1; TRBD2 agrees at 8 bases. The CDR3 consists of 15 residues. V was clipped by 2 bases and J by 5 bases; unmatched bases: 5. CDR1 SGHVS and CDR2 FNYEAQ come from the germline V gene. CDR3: CASSLTGGPDNEQFF. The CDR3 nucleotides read TGTGCCAGCAGCTTAACGGGGGGGCCTGACAATGAGCAGTTCTTC.

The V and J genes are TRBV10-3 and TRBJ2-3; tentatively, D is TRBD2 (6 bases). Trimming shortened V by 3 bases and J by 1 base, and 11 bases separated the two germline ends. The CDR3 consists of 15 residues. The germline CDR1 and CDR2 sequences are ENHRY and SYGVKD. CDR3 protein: CAISELGGGTDTQYF. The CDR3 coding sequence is TGTGCCATCAGTGAATTGGGCGGGGGCACAGATACGCAGTATTTT.

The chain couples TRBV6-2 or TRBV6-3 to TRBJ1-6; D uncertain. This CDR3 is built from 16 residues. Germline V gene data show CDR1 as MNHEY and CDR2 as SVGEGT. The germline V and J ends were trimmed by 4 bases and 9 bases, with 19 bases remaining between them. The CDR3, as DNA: TGTGCCAGCAGTTTCGGACCTTCTCTGCTGGGTTCACCCCTCCACTTT. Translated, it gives CASSFGPSLLGSPLHF.

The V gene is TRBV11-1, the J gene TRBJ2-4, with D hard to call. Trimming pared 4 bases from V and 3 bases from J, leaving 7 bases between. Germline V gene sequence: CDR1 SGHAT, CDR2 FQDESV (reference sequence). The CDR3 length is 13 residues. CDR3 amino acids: CASSSGDKNIQYF. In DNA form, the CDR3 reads TGTGCCAGCAGCTCAGGCGACAAAAACATTCAGTACTTC.

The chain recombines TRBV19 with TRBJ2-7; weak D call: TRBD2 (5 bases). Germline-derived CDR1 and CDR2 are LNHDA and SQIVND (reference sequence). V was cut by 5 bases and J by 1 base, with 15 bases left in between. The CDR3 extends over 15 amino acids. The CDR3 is CASSSRAGRSYEQYF. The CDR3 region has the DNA TGTGCCAGTAGTTCGAGGGCAGGTCGGTCCTACGAGCAGTACTTC.

CDR3 in DNA: TGTGCCACCAGCACCGCGACAGGGGGCAGGAAGACCCAGTACTTC. Its protein product is CATSTATGGRKTQYF. This chain uses TRBV15 with TRBJ2-5; 10 nucleotides align to TRBD1. V shed 4 bases and J 6 bases; nucleotides not matched to a gene: 8. Germline V gene lookup returns CDR1 LNHNV and CDR2 YYDKDF (reference sequence). This CDR3 has 15 amino acids.

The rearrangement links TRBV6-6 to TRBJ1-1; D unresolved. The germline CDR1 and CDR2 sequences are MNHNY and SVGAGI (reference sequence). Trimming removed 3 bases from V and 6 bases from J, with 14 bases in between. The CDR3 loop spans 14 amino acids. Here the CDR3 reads CASSYPPIGAEAFF. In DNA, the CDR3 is TGTGCCAGCAGTTATCCCCCTATTGGGGCTGAAGCTTTCTTT.

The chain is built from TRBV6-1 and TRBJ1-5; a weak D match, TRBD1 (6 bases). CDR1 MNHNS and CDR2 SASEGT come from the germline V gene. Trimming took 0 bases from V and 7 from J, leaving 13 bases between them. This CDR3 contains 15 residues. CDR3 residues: CASSEAARRGQPQHF. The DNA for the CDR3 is TGTGCCAGCAGTGAAGCGGCTAGGAGGGGGCAGCCCCAGCATTTT.

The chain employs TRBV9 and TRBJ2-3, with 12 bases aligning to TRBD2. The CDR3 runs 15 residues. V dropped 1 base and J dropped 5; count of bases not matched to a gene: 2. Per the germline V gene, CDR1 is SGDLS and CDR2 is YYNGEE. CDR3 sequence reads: CASSVQGLAGDTQYF. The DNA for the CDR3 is TGTGCCAGCAGCGTACAGGGACTAGCGGGAGATACGCAGTATTTT. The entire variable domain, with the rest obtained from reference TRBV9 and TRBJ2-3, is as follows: DSGVTQTPKHLITATGQRVTLRCSPRSGDLSVYWYQQSLDQGLQFLIQYYNGEERAKGNILERFSAQQFPDLHSELNLSSLELGDSALYFCASSVQGLAGDTQYFGPGTRLTVL.

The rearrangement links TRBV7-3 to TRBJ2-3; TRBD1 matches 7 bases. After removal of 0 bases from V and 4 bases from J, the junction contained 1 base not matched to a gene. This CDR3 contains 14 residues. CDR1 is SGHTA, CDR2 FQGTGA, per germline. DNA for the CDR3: TGTGCCAGCAGCTTAACAGGGGGCGCAGATACGCAGTATTTT. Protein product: CASSLTGGADTQYF. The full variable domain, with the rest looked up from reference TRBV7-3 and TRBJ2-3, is GAGVSQTPSNKVTEKGKYVELRCDPISGHTALYWYRQSLGQGPEFLIYFQGTGAADDSGLPNDRFFAVRPEGSVSTLKIQRTERGDSAVYLCASSLTGGADTQYFGPGTRLTVL.

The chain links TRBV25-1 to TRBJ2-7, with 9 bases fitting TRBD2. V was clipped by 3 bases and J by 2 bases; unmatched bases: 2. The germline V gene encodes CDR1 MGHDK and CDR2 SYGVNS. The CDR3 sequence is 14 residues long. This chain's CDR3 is CASSEAGGAYEQYF. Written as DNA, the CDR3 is TGTGCCAGCAGTGAGGCGGGGGGGGCCTACGAGCAGTACTTC.

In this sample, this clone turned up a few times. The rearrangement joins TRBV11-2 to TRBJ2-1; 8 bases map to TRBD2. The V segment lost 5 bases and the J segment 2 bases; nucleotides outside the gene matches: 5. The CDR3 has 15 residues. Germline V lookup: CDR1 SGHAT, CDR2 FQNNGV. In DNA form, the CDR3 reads TGTGCCAGCAGCCCACAGACTAGCGCCTACAATGAGCAGTTCTTC. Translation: CASSPQTSAYNEQFF.

CDR3 sequence (DNA): TGTGCCAGCAGCGTGAGGGGCGACGGGACGAGCGAGACCCAGTACTTC. Encoded protein: CASSVRGDGTSETQYF. The chain uses TRBV9 and TRBJ2-5; TRBD1 or TRBD2 may be the D gene (5 bases each). The germline V gene encodes CDR1 SGDLS and CDR2 YYNGEE. There are 16 residues in the CDR3. Trimming took off 2 bases at V and 5 bases at J, with 19 bases between the two ends. The full variable domain, with the rest looked up from reference TRBV9 and TRBJ2-5, is DSGVTQTPKHLITATGQRVTLRCSPRSGDLSVYWYQQSLDQGLQFLIQYYNGEERAKGNILERFSAQQFPDLHSELNLSSLELGDSALYFCASSVRGDGTSETQYFGPGTRLLVL.

The CDR3: CASSMGRTAEAFF. The DNA for the CDR3 is TGTGCCAGTAGTATGGGGAGGACAGCCGAAGCTTTCTTT. The gene calls are TRBV19 and TRBJ1-1; TRBD1 might be the D (6 bases). V was pared by 3 bases and J by 8 bases, with 13 bases between. CDR1 and CDR2 (germline): LNHDA, SQIVND (reference sequence). The length of the CDR3 is 13 residues.

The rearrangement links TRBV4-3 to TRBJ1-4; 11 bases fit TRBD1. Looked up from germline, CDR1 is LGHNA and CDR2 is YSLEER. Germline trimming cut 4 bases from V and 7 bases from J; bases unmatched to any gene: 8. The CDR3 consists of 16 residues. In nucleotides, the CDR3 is TGCGCCAGCAGCCTTGCCGGGACAGGGGGGTTTGAAAAACTGTTTTTT. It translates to CASSLAGTGGFEKLFF.

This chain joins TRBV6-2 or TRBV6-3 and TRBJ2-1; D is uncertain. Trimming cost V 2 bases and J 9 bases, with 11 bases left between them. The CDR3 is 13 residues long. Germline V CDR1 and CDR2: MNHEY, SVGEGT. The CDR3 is CASSYTEYSEQFF. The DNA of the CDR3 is TGTGCCAGCAGTTACACAGAATATAGTGAGCAGTTCTTC.

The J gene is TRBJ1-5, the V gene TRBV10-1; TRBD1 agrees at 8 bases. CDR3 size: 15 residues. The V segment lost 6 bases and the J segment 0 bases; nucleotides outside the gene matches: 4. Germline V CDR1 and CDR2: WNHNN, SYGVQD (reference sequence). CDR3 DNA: TGCGCCAGCAGACAGACAGGGGATAGCAATCAGCCCCAGCATTTT. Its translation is CASRQTGDSNQPQHF.

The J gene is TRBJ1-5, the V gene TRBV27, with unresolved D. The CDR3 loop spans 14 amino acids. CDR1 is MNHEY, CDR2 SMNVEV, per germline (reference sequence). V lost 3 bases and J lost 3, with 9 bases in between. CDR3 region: CASSFRGDNQPQHF. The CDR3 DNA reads TGTGCCAGCAGTTTTCGGGGTGACAATCAGCCCCAGCATTTT.

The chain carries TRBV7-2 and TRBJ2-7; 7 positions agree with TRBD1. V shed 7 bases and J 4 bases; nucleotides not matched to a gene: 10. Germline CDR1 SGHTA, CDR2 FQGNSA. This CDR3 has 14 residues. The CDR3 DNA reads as TGTGCCAGCAAACTTACACAGGGGCTATACGAGCAGTACTTC. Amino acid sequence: CASKLTQGLYEQYF.

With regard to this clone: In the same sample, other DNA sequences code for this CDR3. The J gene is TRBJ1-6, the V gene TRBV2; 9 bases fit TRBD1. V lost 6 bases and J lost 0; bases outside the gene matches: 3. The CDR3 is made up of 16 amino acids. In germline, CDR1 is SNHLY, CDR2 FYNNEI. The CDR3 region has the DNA TGTGCCAGCAGGGGGACAGGGAGCTCCTATAATTCACCCCTCCACTTT. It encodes CASRGTGSSYNSPLHF.

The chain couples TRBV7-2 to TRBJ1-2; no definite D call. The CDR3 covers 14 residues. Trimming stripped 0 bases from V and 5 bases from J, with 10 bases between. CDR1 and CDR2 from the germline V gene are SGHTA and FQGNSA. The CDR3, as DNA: TGTGCCAGCAGCTTAGCAGGCAGTAATTATGGCTACACCTTC. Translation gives CASSLAGSNYGYTF.

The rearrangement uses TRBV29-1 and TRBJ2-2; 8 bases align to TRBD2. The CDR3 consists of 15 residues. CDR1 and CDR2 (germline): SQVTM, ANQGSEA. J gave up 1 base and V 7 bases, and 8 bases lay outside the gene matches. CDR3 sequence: CSGRPGLENTGELFF. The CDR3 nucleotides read TGCAGCGGGCGACCGGGACTAGAGAACACCGGGGAGCTGTTTTTT.

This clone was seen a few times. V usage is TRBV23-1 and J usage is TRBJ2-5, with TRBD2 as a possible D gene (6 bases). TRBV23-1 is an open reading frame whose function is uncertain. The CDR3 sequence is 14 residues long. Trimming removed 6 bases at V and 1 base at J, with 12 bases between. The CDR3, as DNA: TGCGCCAGCAGCCCGCGGGGCTCCCAAGAGACCCAGTACTTC. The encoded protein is CASSPRGSQETQYF.

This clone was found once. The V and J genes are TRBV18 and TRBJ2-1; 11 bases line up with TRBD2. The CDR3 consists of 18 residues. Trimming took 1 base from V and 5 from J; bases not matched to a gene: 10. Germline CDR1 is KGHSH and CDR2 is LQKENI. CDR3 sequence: CASSPQGLAVEGDNEQFF. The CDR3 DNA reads TGTGCCAGCTCACCACAGGGACTAGCGGTTGAAGGTGACAATGAGCAGTTCTTC.

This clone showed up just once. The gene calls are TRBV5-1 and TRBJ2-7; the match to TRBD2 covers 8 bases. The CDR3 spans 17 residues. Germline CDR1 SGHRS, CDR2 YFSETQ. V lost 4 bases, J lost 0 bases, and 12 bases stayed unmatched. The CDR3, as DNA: TGCGCCAGCAGCCCACGGGGGGGCGGACCCCTCTCCTACGAGCAGTACTTC. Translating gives CASSPRGGGPLSYEQYF.

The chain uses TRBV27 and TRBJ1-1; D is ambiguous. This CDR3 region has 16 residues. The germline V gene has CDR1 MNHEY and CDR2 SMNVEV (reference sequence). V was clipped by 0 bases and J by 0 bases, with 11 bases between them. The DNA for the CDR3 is TGTGCCAGCAGTTTATCGGGCAGCTTTATGAACACTGAAGCTTTCTTT. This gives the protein CASSLSGSFMNTEAFF.

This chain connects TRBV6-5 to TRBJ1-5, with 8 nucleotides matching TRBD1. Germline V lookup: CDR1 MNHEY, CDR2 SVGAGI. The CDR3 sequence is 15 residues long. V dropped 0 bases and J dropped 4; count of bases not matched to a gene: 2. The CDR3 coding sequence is TGTGCCAGCAGTTACTCTCGACAGGGGAATCAGCCCCAGCATTTT. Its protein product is CASSYSRQGNQPQHF.

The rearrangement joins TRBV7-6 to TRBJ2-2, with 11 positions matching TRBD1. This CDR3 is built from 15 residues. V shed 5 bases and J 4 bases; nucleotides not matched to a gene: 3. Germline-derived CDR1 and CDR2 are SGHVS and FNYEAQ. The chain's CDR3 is CASSRTGGSTGELFF. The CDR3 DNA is TGTGCCAGCAGCCGGACAGGGGGCAGCACCGGGGAGCTGTTTTTT.

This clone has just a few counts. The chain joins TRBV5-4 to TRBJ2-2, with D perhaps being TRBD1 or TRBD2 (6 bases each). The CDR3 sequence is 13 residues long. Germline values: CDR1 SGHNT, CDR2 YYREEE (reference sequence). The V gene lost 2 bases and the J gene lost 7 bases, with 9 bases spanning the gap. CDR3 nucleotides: TGTGCCAGCAGCTTACAGGGAGGCGGGGAGCTGTTTTTT. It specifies CASSLQGGGELFF.